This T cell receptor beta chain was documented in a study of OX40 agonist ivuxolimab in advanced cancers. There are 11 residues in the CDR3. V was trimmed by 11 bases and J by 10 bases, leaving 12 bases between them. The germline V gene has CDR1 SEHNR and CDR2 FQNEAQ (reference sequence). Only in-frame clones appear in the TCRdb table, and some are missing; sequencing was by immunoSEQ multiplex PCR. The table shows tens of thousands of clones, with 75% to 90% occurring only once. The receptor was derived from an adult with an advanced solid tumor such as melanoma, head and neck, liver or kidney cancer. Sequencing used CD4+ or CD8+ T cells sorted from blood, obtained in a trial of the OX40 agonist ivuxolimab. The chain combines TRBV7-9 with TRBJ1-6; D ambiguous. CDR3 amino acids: CAVPGGSPLHF. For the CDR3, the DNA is TGTGCCGTGCCTGGAGGCTCACCCCTCCACTTT.